Here is one TCR beta chain with its context. This CDR3 spans 16 amino acids. The ends lost 0 bases at V and 0 bases at J; junction bases unmatched: 5. Germline CDR1 and CDR2: SGHRS and YFSETQ. This sample stems from a study of blood T cell repertoires in COVID-19. Sequencing was performed with immunoSEQ multiplex PCR; in TCRdb, only in-frame clones are kept and a portion is missing. Found here are some 130,000 clones, under 95% of them singletons; the top ten hold 4.6%. Sequencing used peripheral blood. The origin of this receptor is a man between 60 and 75 years old with COVID-19, enrolled during active disease. The chain recombines TRBV5-1 with TRBJ1-1; 7 bases align to TRBD1. DNA of the CDR3: TGCGCCAGCAGCTTGGTGTACAGGGGAGTGAACACTGAAGCTTTCTTT. It translates to CASSLVYRGVNTEAFF.